The T cell receptor beta chain under discussion was sequenced for a study of blood T cell repertoires in COVID-19. The wider study: PBMCs, B-cell-depleted T cells, or T cells were the source of the cDNA or gDNA that made up the material.

V lost 5 bases to trimming and J lost 5 bases; unmatched junction nucleotides: 6. The germline V gene has CDR1 MNHEY and CDR2 SMNVEV (reference sequence). This CDR3 contains 14 residues. Participants' own reports of clinical history determined their cohort assignment. Under the authors' procedure: The authors estimated nucleated cell counts from reference gene primer amplification. Data came from immunoSEQ multiplex PCR; TCRdb stores just in-frame clones and leaves some out. V, J and clone size were drawn from that table, and D and trimming were deduced from the DNA. The sample includes tens of thousands of clones, roughly 80% of them seen just once.

J is TRBJ2-7 and V is TRBV27, with TRBD1 matching 10 bases. Sequenced: PBMCs or T cells enriched from blood (not recorded which). This TCR came from a middle-aged woman with acute COVID-19. CDR3 sequence reads: CASSPGTGVDEQYF. The CDR3, as DNA: TGTGCCAGCAGTCCCGGGACAGGGGTGGACGAGCAGTACTTC.